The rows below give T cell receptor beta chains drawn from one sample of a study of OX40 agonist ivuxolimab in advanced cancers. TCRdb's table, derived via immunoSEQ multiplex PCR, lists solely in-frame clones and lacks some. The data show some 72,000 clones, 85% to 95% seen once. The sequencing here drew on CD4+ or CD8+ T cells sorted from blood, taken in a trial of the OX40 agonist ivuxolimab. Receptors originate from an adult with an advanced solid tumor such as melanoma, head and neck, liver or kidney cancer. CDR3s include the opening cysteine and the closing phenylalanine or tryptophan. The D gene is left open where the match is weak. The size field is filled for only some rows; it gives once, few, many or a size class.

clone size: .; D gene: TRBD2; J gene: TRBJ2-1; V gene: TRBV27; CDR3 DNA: TGTGCCAGCAGTTTATGGCAGGCTGGTAGCGGGGGGGCGAATGAGCAGTTCTTC; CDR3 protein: CASSLWQAGSGGANEQFF
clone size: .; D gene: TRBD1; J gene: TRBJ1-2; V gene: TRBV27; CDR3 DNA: TGTGCCAGCAGTACAGGACAGGGGGCTAACTATGGCTACACCTTC; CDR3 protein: CASSTGQGANYGYTF
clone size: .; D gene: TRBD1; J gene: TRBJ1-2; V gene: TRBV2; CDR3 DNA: TGTGCCAGCACCGATCCCGGAAGACAGGGTCCCTATGGCTACACCTTC; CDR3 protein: CASTDPGRQGPYGYTF
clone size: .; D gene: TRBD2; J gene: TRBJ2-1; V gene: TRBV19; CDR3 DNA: TGTGCCAGTAGTATTTTCGGGGGGGCATCCTACAATGAGCAGTTCTTC; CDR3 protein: CASSIFGGASYNEQFF
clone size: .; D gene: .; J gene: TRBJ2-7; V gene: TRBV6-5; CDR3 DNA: TGTGCCAGCAGTTACGGGATCGCCTACGAGCAGTACTTC; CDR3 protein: CASSYGIAYEQYF
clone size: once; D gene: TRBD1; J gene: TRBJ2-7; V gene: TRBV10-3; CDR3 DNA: TGTGCCATCAGTGTGGGAAGGGACAGAACCTACGAGCAGTACTTC; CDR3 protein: CAISVGRDRTYEQYF
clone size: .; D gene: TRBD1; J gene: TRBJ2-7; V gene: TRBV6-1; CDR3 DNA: TGTGCCAGCAGTGAAGTGGGGACAGGGGATCTCCACGAGCAGTACTTC; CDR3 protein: CASSEVGTGDLHEQYF
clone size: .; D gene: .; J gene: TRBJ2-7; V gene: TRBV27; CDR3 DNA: TGTGCCAGCAGTTTAGGAGGTTCCTACGAGCAGTACTTC; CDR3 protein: CASSLGGSYEQYF
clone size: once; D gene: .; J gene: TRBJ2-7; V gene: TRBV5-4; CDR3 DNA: TGTGCCAGCAGCCCAGGGAGATACGAGCAGTACTTC; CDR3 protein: CASSPGRYEQYF
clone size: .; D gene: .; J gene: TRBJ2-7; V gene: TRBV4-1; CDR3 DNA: TGCGCCAGCAGCCAAGAGAGGGGGGGCCACTCCTACGAGCAGTACTTC; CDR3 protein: CASSQERGGHSYEQYF
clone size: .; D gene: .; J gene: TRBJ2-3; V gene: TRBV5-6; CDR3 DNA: TGTGCCAGCAGAGGAGATACGCAGTATTTT; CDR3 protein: CASRGDTQYF
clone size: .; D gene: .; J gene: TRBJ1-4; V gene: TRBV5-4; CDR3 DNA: TGTGCCAGCAGCTTGGCCATGGGGGCTCCAACTAATGAAAAACTGTTTTTT; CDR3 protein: CASSLAMGAPTNEKLFF
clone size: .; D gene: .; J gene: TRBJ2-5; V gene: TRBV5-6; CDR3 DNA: TGTGCCAGCAGCCCCCTTGGGGCAGAGGGGTCGGAGACCCAGTACTTC; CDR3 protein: CASSPLGAEGSETQYF
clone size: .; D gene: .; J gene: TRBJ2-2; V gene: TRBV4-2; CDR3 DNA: TGTGCCAGCAGCCAAGGACTAAACACCGGGGAGCTGTTTTTT; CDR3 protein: CASSQGLNTGELFF
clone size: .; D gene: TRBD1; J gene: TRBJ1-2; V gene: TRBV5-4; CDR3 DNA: TGTGCCAGCAGCTTGGTGGGTTGGGACAGATATGGCTACACCTTC; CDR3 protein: CASSLVGWDRYGYTF
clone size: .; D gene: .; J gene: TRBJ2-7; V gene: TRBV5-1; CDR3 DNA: TGCGCCAGCAGCTCCGAACCGCCGACAGGCCTCTACGAGCAGTGCTTC; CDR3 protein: CASSSEPPTGLYEQCF
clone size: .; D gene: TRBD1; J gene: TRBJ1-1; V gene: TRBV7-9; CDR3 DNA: TGTGCCAGCAGCTTAGTGGGACAGGGGCTCACTGAAGCTTTCTTT; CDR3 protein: CASSLVGQGLTEAFF
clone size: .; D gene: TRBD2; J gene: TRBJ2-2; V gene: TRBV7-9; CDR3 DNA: TGTGCCAGCAGCCGGGGAGGGGAGAACACCGGGGAGCTGTTTTTT; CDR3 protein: CASSRGGENTGELFF
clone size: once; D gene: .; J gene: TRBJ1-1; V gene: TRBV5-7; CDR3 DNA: TGTGCCAGCAGCATACTCGGGACACAACGGGGAAACACTGAAGCTTTCTTT; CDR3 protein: CASSILGTQRGNTEAFF
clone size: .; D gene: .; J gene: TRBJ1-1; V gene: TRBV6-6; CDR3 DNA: TGTGCCAGCAGCATTGGGACCGTTGAAGCTTTCTTT; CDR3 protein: CASSIGTVEAFF
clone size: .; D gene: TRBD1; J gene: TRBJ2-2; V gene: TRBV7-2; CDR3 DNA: TGTGCCAGCAGCTTTCTGGGACAGGGGGCGTTTACCGGGGAGCTGTTTTTT; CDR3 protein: CASSFLGQGAFTGELFF
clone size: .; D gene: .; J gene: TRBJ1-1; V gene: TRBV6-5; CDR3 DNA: TGTGCCAGCAGTTACCGTGAAGGGGTGAACACTGAAGCTTTCTTT; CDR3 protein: CASSYREGVNTEAFF
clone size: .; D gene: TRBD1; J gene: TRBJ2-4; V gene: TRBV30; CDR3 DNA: TGTGCCTGGGGACAGGGGGCCTTTATTCCGGGCAAAAACATTCAGTACTTC; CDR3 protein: CAWGQGAFIPGKNIQYF
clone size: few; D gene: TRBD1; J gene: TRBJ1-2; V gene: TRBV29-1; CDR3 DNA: TGCAGCGTTGAAGAATGGGACAGTAACTATGGCTACACCTTC; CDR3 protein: CSVEEWDSNYGYTF
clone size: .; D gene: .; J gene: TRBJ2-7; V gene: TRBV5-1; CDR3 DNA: TGCGCCAGCAGCTTAGAATCCTACGAGCAGTACTTC; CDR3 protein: CASSLESYEQYF
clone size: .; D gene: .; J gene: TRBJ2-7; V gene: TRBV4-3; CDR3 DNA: TGCGCCAGCAGCCAAGAACAGACGACGTACGAGCAGTACTTC; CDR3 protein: CASSQEQTTYEQYF